The T cell receptor (beta chain) described here comes from a study of T cells in Graves' hyperthyroidism and ophthalmopathy. V lost 10 bases to trimming and J lost 2 bases, with 19 bases between them. The CDR3 is made up of 15 amino acids. Germline loops: CDR1 MNHEY, CDR2 SMNVEV (reference sequence). Reasons for excluding patients were uncontrolled infection, other autoimmune disease, pregnancy or lactation. Diagnostic assessment was based on clinical symptoms, serum thyroxine and TRAb, thyroid ultrasound and orbital computed tomography. Study outcomes and limitations: Most thyroid clonotypes that were expanded above 0.001 also turned up in blood.

Of note for this clonotype: Its antigen is as yet unknown.

Amplified TCR beta CDR3 regions came from RNA transcripts. Carried out on the TCR CDR3, a first-round RT-PCR used the HTBI primer set. MiXCR was run by TCRdb on the multiplex PCR reads, yielding one entry per CDR3 protein. The data contain 400,000 to 550,000 distinct CDR3 sequences, 13% to 15% of them seen just once; the ten biggest clones take up 17%. The sequence came from a woman aged 18-29 years with Graves' hyperthyroidism. Sequencing was performed on blood. The genes are TRBV27 and TRBJ2-3, with D perhaps TRBD2 (8 bases). CDR3 sequence (DNA): TGTGCCATTAGGGGGCTAGCGGGTCTCACAGATACGCAGTATTTT. This encodes CAIRGLAGLTDTQYF.